The present T cell receptor (beta chain) was sequenced within a study of blood T cell repertoires in COVID-19. Generated by immunoSEQ multiplex PCR, the TCRdb table keeps only in-frame clones and is missing some. The sample contains 100,000 to 150,000 clones, 86% of which appear only once. Germline loops: CDR1 WNHNN, CDR2 SYGVQD (reference sequence). V lost 1 base and J 0 bases, leaving 3 bases between the germline ends. The CDR3 totals 13 residues. The sequence came from a woman in her forties or fifties who had recovered from COVID-19. Sequencing was performed on PBMCs or T cells enriched from blood (not recorded which). V is TRBV10-1 and J is TRBJ1-2; D is uncertain. Here the CDR3 DNA reads TGCGCCAGCAGTGAGTTCGCTAACTATGGCTACACCTTC. Residues: CASSEFANYGYTF.